This T cell receptor (beta chain) originates from a study of blood T cells in healthy people across ages. General study results and limits: It was held that the diversity estimates obtained from one million T cells were underestimates.

The authors ran a second PCR of about 6 to 11 cycles using a sample-barcoded 5' primer and a J-beta primer mix. Samples each returned at least 3 million CDR3-containing paired-end reads. TCRdb reprocessed the 5' RACE reads with MiXCR, giving one entry per CDR3 protein. The table has roughly 830,000 distinct CDR3 sequences, less than 80% seen once. Trimming removed 6 bases from V and 4 bases from J, with 21 bases in between. Germline CDR1 and CDR2: SQVTM and ANQGSEA. CDR3 size: 16 residues. The sample providers were healthy Caucasian people from Russia, aged about 6 to 90. Total RNA, at least 5.5 micrograms per sample, came from PBMCs. This clonotype was seen once. The antigen remains undetermined.

The sample consisted of blood. The sequence derives from a man in his thirties or forties in good health. V is TRBV29-1 and J is TRBJ1-4; possibly TRBD1 for D (5 bases). The CDR3 DNA reads as TGCAGCGTGAGGGGAGTGAGAGGGGAGAGTAATGAAAAACTGTTTTTT. This sequence encodes CSVRGVRGESNEKLFF.